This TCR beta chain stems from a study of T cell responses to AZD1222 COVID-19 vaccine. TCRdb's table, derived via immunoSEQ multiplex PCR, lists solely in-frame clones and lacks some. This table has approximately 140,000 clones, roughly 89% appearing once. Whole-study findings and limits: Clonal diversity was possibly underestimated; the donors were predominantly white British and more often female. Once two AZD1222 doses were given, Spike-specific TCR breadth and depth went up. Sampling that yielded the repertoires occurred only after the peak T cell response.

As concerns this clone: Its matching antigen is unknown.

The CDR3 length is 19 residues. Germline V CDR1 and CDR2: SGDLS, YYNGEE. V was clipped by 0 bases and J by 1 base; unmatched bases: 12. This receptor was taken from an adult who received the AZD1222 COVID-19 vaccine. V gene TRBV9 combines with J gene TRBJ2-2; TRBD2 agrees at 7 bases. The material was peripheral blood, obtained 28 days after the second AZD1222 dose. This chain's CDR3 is CASSVARGSGYRNTGELFF. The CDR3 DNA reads TGTGCCAGCAGCGTAGCTAGGGGTAGCGGGTACCGGAACACCGGGGAGCTGTTTTTT. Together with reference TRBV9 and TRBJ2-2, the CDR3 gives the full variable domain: DSGVTQTPKHLITATGQRVTLRCSPRSGDLSVYWYQQSLDQGLQFLIQYYNGEERAKGNILERFSAQQFPDLHSELNLSSLELGDSALYFCASSVARGSGYRNTGELFFGEGSRLTVL.